Below are 17 T cell receptor beta chains sequenced from a single sample in a study of radiation and T cells in renal cell carcinoma. Regarding time point: baseline pretreatment blood. As for treatment: 15 Gy SBRT to primary tumor, nephrectomy 4 weeks later. Sequencing was performed with immunoSEQ multiplex PCR; in TCRdb, only in-frame clones are kept and a portion is missing. The repertoire holds some 100,000 clones, with 82% as singletons. The sequences come from blood, collected from a patient whose treatment included radiotherapy and nephrectomy. Receptor source: a man in his fifties or sixties with renal cell carcinoma.

This clone was seen more than once but under ten times. This chain connects TRBV5-1 to TRBJ2-5, with 12 bases that match TRBD1. This CDR3 spans 15 amino acids. CDR1 and CDR2 (germline): SGHRS, YFSETQ. After removal of 4 bases from V and 4 bases from J, the junction contained 5 bases not matched to a gene. The DNA for the CDR3 is TGCGCCAGCAGCCCGGGACAGGGGGCAGGAGAGACCCAGTACTTC. Protein sequence: CASSPGQGAGETQYF.

This chain links TRBV11-2 with TRBJ1-2; no clear D gene. V lost 2 bases, J lost 1 base, and 8 bases lay in between. Germline V gene sequence: CDR1 SGHAT, CDR2 FQNNGV. CDR3 length equals 14 residues. In DNA, the CDR3 is TGTGCCAGCAGCTTATGGGCAGATAACTATGGCTACACCTTC. Translation: CASSLWADNYGYTF.

The chain couples TRBV7-9 to TRBJ2-7; D unresolved. The germline V gene encodes CDR1 SEHNR and CDR2 FQNEAQ (reference sequence). Trimming removed 5 bases from V and 1 base from J, with 9 bases in between. There are 13 residues in the CDR3. In nucleotides, the CDR3 is TGTGCCAGCAGCCCGGGCCCTTCCTACGAGCAGTACTTC. Translated: CASSPGPSYEQYF.

The V gene is TRBV5-1, the J gene TRBJ2-1, with 11 bases identical to TRBD1. The trim removed 5 bases at V and 10 bases at J, leaving 8 bases unmatched. Germline V gene data show CDR1 as SGHRS and CDR2 as YFSETQ. This CDR3 has 14 residues. The CDR3 sequence is CASSSGTGGWEQFF. CDR3 DNA sequence: TGCGCCAGCAGTTCCGGGACAGGGGGTTGGGAGCAGTTCTTC. The full variable domain, with the rest looked up from reference TRBV5-1 and TRBJ2-1, is KAGVTQTPRYLIKTRGQQVTLSCSPISGHRSVSWYQQTPGQGLQFLFEYFSETQRNKGNFPGRFSGRQFSNSRSEMNVSTLELGDSALYLCASSSGTGGWEQFFGPGTRLTVL.

The chain carries TRBV4-3 and TRBJ1-4, with D uncertain. Trimming took 0 bases from V and 8 from J, leaving 16 bases between them. Germline CDR1 LGHNA, CDR2 YSLEER. This CDR3 comprises 16 residues. The CDR3 loop reads CASSQEGPGELEKLFF. CDR3 DNA: TGCGCCAGCAGCCAAGAAGGCCCGGGCGAGTTAGAAAAACTGTTTTTT.

The V and J genes are TRBV4-2 and TRBJ2-2; D may correspond to TRBD1 or TRBD2 (5 bases each). V lost 0 bases and J lost 0, with 20 bases in between. This CDR3 is built from 20 residues. CDR1 and CDR2 (germline): LGHNA, YNFKEQ. CDR3 nucleotide sequence: TGTGCCAGCAGCCAAGAAGCGAACCTCCAGGGACGCCCGAACACCGGGGAGCTGTTTTTT. Protein product: CASSQEANLQGRPNTGELFF.

In its sample, this clone was seen a few times. The V and J genes are TRBV27 and TRBJ2-5; D perhaps matches TRBD1 (6 bases). Per germline, CDR1 MNHEY and CDR2 SMNVEV (reference sequence). V shed 4 bases and J shed 2 bases, with 11 bases lying between them. CDR3 length: 14 amino acids. The DNA of the CDR3 is TGTGCCAGCAGTTCGACAGGTCTACAAGAGACCCAGTACTTC. As protein: CASSSTGLQETQYF.

This clone was counted only a few times. The V call is TRBV5-1, the J call TRBJ2-2; 10 bases are shared with TRBD1. Germline V gene sequence: CDR1 SGHRS, CDR2 YFSETQ. The CDR3 is 20 amino acids. The trim removed 3 bases at V and 3 bases at J, leaving 17 bases unmatched. CDR3 loop: CASSSTGGLDGRADTGELFF. CDR3 sequence (DNA): TGCGCCAGCAGCTCGACAGGGGGCCTTGACGGGAGGGCCGACACCGGGGAGCTGTTTTTT.

The rearrangement uses TRBV14 and TRBJ1-4, with D hard to call. Germline assignment: CDR1 SGHDN and CDR2 FVKESK. V was trimmed by 0 bases and J by 4 bases, leaving 12 bases between them. The CDR3 sequence is 16 residues long. The CDR3 is CASSQEEGRYNEKLFF. CDR3 in DNA: TGTGCCAGCAGCCAAGAGGAGGGCAGATATAATGAAAAACTGTTTTTT.

J is TRBJ2-2 and V is TRBV19, with 11 bases fitting TRBD2. Germline values: CDR1 LNHDA, CDR2 SQIVND (reference sequence). This CDR3 contains 16 residues. V shed 5 bases, J shed 7 bases, and the junction held 9 bases outside the gene matches. The CDR3 coding sequence is TGTGCCAGTAGTGTCACTAGCGGGAGAGTGGTCGGGGAGCTGTTTTTT. Encoded protein: CASSVTSGRVVGELFF. Full variable domain (missing parts from reference TRBV19 and TRBJ2-2): DGGITQSPKYLFRKEGQNVTLSCEQNLNHDAMYWYRQDPGQGLRLIYYSQIVNDFQKGDIAEGYSVSREKKESFPLTVTSAQKNPTAFYLCASSVTSGRVVGELFFGEGSRLTVL.

The J gene is TRBJ2-7, the V gene TRBV4-1; unclear D gene. V dropped 1 base and J dropped 9 bases, with 13 bases sitting between them. The CDR3 runs to 13 residues. CDR1 MGHRA and CDR2 YSYEKL come from the germline V gene. DNA of the CDR3: TGCGCCAGCAGCCAAGTCGGTACATCGTTGCAGTACTTC. Its protein is CASSQVGTSLQYF.

V usage is TRBV11-3 and J usage is TRBJ2-5; perhaps D is TRBD1 or TRBD2 (5 bases each). V shed 6 bases and J shed 1 base, with 15 bases lying between them. This CDR3 comprises 15 residues. Germline CDR1 is SGHNT and CDR2 is YENEEA. CDR3 sequence reads: CASRPGTQTQETQYF. The CDR3 bases are TGTGCCAGCAGACCCGGGACCCAAACCCAAGAGACCCAGTACTTC.

Details on this clone: Other DNA sequences in this sample translate to the same CDR3. The chain recombines TRBV5-6 with TRBJ1-2; unclear D gene. The CDR3 is made up of 13 amino acids. CDR1 SGHDT and CDR2 YYEEEE come from the germline V gene. V lost 2 bases and J 0 bases, leaving 5 bases between the germline ends. The CDR3 DNA reads TGTGCCAGCAGCTTTACAACTAACTATGGCTACACCTTC. Protein product: CASSFTTNYGYTF.

The chain has TRBV28 and TRBJ2-3; TRBD2 might be the D (5 bases). Germline CDR1 and CDR2: MDHEN and SYDVKM. The V and J ends lost 6 bases and 1 base respectively, with 17 bases between them. The CDR3 length is 16 residues. The CDR3 DNA sequence: TGTGCCAGCAGACCTCTCAAGCTGGGAGGCACAGATACGCAGTATTTT. Its protein product is CASRPLKLGGTDTQYF.

CDR3 sequence: CASSDLGGRNTEAFF. CDR3 bases: TGTGCCAGCAGTGACCTGGGGGGCCGGAACACTGAAGCTTTCTTT. The chain recombines TRBV25-1 with TRBJ1-1; the D gene is possibly TRBD1 (6 bases). The V end lost 3 bases, the J end lost 1 base, and 12 bases lay between the germline ends. The CDR3 totals 15 residues. The germline CDR1 and CDR2 sequences are MGHDK and SYGVNS. Variable domain in full (rest from reference TRBV25-1 and TRBJ1-1): EADIYQTPRYLVIGTGKKITLECSQTMGHDKMYWYQQDPGMELHLIHYSYGVNSTEKGDLSSESTVSRIRTEHFPLTLESARPSHTSQYLCASSDLGGRNTEAFFGQGTRLTVV.

This clone has just one count. The chain uses TRBV19 and TRBJ2-3; 9 positions match TRBD1. The CDR3 totals 16 residues. Germline values: CDR1 LNHDA, CDR2 SQIVND (reference sequence). Germline trimming cut 4 bases from V and 4 bases from J; bases unmatched to any gene: 9. The CDR3 coding sequence is TGTGCCAGTAGTAAACAGGGGGCAGGGGTAGCAGATACGCAGTATTTT. It translates to CASSKQGAGVADTQYF.

The chain uses TRBV5-1 and TRBJ2-5; possibly TRBD2 for D (6 bases). The V end lost 0 bases, the J end lost 6 bases, and 9 bases lay between the germline ends. The CDR3 spans 13 residues. Per the germline V gene, CDR1 is SGHRS and CDR2 is YFSETQ. CDR3 sequence reads: CASSLAGSQTQYF. As DNA, the CDR3 is TGCGCCAGCAGCTTGGCCGGGAGCCAGACCCAGTACTTC. Using reference TRBV5-1 and TRBJ2-5 for the parts outside the CDR3, the full variable domain is KAGVTQTPRYLIKTRGQQVTLSCSPISGHRSVSWYQQTPGQGLQFLFEYFSETQRNKGNFPGRFSGRQFSNSRSEMNVSTLELGDSALYLCASSLAGSQTQYFGPGTRLLVL.